Listed below are T cell receptor beta chains from one sample, sequenced in a study of T cells expressing NK-cell markers. Each CDR3 protein gets one entry in TCRdb, which reprocessed the 5' RACE reads and gives no DNA. The sample includes a few hundred thousand distinct CDR3 sequences. The sequenced sample consisted of blood T cells: a sorted CD56 or NKG2C T cell subset, CD4+ or CD8+ T cells, or bulk PBMC T cells (not recorded which). The source is a man younger than 30 in good health. The CDR3 runs from the conserved cysteine through the conserved F or W.

V	J	CDR3
TRBV4-2	TRBJ2-5	CASSPTSSQETQYF
TRBV5-6	TRBJ2-4	CASSLVVGAIQYF
TRBV5-1	TRBJ1-1	CASSLKERNTEAFF
TRBV5-6	TRBJ1-1	CASSGGGYMNTEAFF
TRBV7-8	TRBJ2-4	CASSFFGTGGIAKNIQYF
TRBV24-1	TRBJ2-2	CATSDPARGGTTTGELFF
TRBV19	TRBJ1-5	CASSPNEQGNQPQHF
TRBV5-1	TRBJ2-7	CASTRDREEQYF
TRBV6-1	TRBJ1-1	CASSGALQGFSGTEAFF
TRBV12-3/TRBV12-4	TRBJ1-4	CASRREPHEKLFF
TRBV12-3/TRBV12-4	TRBJ1-4	CASSSGVKLFF
TRBV15	TRBJ2-1	CATSGRGTSVSRGLYNEQFF
TRBV12-3/TRBV12-4	TRBJ2-2	CASGQREWAGELFF
TRBV7-8	TRBJ2-3	CASSSPGGGITDTQYF
TRBV6-5	TRBJ2-2	CATRESTGELFF